The source of this TCR beta chain is a study of shared clonotypes between healthy human individuals. The donor population consisted of healthy HIV-negative adults with no recent acute infections or vaccinations. General study findings and limits: Despite large depth, sorted-subset datasets appeared incompletely sequenced. Sampling involved blood alone; tissue repertoires likely differ.

A deep-level run was used for the assay. The method was immunoSEQ multiplex PCR; TCRdb's version includes in-frame clones alone and lacks a portion of them. The table has 2 million to 2.5 million clones, roughly 92% seen once. After removal of 3 bases from V and 4 bases from J, the junction contained 8 bases not matched to a gene. The germline CDR1 and CDR2 sequences are MGHDK and SYGVNS. The CDR3 is 16 amino acids. This clone was counted once. Its matching antigen is unknown. This TCR was sampled from a man between 18 and 35 years old in good health. Some clones in this sample may be carry-over from other donors' samples. Sequencing input: naive CD4+ T cells from PBMCs. Regarding subset: CD45RA+ positively selected. The chain carries TRBV25-1 and TRBJ1-2, with 10 bases aligning to TRBD1. In nucleotides, the CDR3 is TGTGCCAGCAGTGAGCTCGGGACAGGGGAGGCCTATGGCTACACCTTC. Translating gives CASSELGTGEAYGYTF.